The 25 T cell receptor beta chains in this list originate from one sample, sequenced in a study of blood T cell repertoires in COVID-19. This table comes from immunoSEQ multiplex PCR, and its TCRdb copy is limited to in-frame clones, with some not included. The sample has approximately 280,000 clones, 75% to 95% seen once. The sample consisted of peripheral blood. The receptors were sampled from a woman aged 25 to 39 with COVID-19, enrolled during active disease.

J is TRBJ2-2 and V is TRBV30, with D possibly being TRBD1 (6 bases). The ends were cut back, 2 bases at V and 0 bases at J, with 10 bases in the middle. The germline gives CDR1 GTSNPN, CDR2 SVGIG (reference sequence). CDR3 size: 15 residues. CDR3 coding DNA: TGTGCCTGGAGTTGGGGACACGCGAACACCGGGGAGCTGTTTTTT. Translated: CAWSWGHANTGELFF. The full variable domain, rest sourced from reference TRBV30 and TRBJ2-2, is SQTIHQWPATLVQPVGSPLSLECTVEGTSNPNLYWYRQAAGRGLQLLFYSVGIGQISSEVPQNLSASRPQDRQFILSSKKLLLSDSGFYLCAWSWGHANTGELFFGEGSRLTVL.

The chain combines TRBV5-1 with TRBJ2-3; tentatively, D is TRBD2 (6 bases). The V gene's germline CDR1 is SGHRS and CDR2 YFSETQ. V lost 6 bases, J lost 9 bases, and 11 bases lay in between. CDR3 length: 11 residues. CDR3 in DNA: TGCGCCAGCAATGGGGAGGACACGCAGTATTTT. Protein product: CASNGEDTQYF.

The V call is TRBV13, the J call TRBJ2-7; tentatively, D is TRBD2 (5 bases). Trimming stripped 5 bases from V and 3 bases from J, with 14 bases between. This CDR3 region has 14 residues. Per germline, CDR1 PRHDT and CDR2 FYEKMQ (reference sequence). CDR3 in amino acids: CASSRLLRGYEQYF. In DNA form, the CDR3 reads TGTGCCAGCAGCCGTCTACTCCGGGGCTACGAGCAGTACTTC.

CDR3 loop: CASSTSGRATDTQYF. The CDR3 DNA reads TGTGCCAGTAGTACTAGCGGGAGGGCCACAGATACGCAGTATTTT. The V and J genes are TRBV19 and TRBJ2-3; 12 bases fit TRBD2. The CDR3 totals 15 residues. Germline lookup yields CDR1 LNHDA and CDR2 SQIVND (reference sequence). V dropped 4 bases and J dropped 2; count of bases not matched to a gene: 1. The whole variable domain, remainder taken from reference TRBV19 and TRBJ2-3, is DGGITQSPKYLFRKEGQNVTLSCEQNLNHDAMYWYRQDPGQGLRLIYYSQIVNDFQKGDIAEGYSVSREKKESFPLTVTSAQKNPTAFYLCASSTSGRATDTQYFGPGTRLTVL.

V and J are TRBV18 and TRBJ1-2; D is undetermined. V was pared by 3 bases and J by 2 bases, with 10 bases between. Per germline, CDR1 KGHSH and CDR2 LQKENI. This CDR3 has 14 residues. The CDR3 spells CASSPGSRNYGYTF. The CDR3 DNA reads TGTGCCAGCTCACCGGGCAGTCGAAACTATGGCTACACCTTC. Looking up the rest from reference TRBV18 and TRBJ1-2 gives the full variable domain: NAGVMQNPRHLVRRRGQEARLRCSPMKGHSHVYWYRQLPEEGLKFMVYLQKENIIDESGMPKERFSAEFPKEGPSILRIQQVVRGDSAAYFCASSPGSRNYGYTFGSGTRLTVV.

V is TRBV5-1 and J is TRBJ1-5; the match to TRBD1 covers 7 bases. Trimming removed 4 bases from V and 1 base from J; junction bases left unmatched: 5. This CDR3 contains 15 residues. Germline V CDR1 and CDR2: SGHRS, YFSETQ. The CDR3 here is CASSRGDRSNQPQHF. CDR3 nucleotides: TGCGCCAGCAGCCGCGGGGACAGAAGCAATCAGCCCCAGCATTTT. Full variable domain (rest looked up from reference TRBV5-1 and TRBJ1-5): KAGVTQTPRYLIKTRGQQVTLSCSPISGHRSVSWYQQTPGQGLQFLFEYFSETQRNKGNFPGRFSGRQFSNSRSEMNVSTLELGDSALYLCASSRGDRSNQPQHFGDGTRLSIL.

CDR3 residues: CASSAPGQGVYQPQHF. In nucleotides, the CDR3 is TGTGCCAGCAGCGCCCCGGGACAGGGAGTGTATCAGCCCCAGCATTTT. The rearrangement uses TRBV7-8 and TRBJ1-5, with 9 bases aligning to TRBD1. The junction had 10 bases not matched to a gene; V was cut back by 5 bases and J by 5 bases. The germline CDR1 and CDR2 sequences are SGHVS and FQNEAQ. CDR3 length: 16 residues.

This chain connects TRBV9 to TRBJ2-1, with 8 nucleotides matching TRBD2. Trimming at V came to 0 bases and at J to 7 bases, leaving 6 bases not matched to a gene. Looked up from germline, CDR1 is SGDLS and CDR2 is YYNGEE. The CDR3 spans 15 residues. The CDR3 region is CASSVEGTSRNEQFF. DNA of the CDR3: TGTGCCAGCAGCGTAGAGGGGACTAGTCGGAATGAGCAGTTCTTC.

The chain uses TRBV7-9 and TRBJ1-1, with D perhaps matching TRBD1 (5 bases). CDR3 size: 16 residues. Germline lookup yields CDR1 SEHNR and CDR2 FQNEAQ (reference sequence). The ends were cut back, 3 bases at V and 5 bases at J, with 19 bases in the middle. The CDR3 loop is CASSFPIQVGGTEAFF. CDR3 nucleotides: TGTGCCAGCAGCTTCCCCATACAGGTGGGGGGGACTGAAGCTTTCTTT.

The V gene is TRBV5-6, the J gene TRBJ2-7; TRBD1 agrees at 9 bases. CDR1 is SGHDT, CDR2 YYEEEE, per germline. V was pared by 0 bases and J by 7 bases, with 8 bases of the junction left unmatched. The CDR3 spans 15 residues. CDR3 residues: CASSLAAGTGREQYF. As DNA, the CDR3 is TGTGCCAGCAGCTTGGCTGCCGGGACAGGGAGGGAGCAGTACTTC.

CDR3: CASSQGSGSSYEQYF. As DNA, the CDR3 is TGTGCCAGCAGCCAAGGTAGCGGGAGCTCCTACGAGCAGTACTTC. The chain is built from TRBV4-2 and TRBJ2-7; TRBD2 matches at 9 bases. The trim removed 1 base at V and 0 bases at J, leaving 1 base unmatched. Germline loops: CDR1 LGHNA, CDR2 YNFKEQ. The CDR3 sequence is 15 residues long.

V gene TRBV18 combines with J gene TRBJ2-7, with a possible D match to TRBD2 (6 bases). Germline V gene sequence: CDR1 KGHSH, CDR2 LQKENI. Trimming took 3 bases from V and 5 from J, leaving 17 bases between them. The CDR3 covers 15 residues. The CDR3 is CASSPATRGGNEQYF. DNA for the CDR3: TGTGCCAGCTCACCCGCGACTAGAGGTGGCAACGAGCAGTACTTC.

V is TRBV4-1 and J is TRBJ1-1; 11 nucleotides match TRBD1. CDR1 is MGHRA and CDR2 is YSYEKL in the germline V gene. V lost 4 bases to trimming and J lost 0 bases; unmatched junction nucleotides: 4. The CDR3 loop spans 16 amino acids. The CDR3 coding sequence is TGCGCCAGCAGCCCTGGACAGGGGGCGTTGAACACTGAAGCTTTCTTT. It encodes CASSPGQGALNTEAFF.

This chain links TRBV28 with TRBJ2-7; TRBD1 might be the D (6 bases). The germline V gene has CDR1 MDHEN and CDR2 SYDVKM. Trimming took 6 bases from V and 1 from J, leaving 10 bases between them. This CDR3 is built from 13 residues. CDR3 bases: TGTGCCAGCAGATACAGGGAATCCTACGAGCAGTACTTC. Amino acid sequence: CASRYRESYEQYF.

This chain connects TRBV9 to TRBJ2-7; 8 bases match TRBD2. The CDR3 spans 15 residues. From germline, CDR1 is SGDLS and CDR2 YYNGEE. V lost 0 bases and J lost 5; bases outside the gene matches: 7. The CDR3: CASSVATAGANEQYF. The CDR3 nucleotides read TGTGCCAGCAGCGTAGCTACAGCGGGAGCCAACGAGCAGTACTTC.

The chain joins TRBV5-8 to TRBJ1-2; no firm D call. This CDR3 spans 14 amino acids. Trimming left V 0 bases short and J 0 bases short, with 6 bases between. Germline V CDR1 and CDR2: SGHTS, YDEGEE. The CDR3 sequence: CASSLVSANYGYTF. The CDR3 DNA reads TGTGCCAGCAGCTTGGTGTCAGCTAACTATGGCTACACCTTC.

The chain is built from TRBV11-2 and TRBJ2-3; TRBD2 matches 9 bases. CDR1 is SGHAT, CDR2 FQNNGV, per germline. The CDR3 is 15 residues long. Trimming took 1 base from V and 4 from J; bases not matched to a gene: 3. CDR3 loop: CASSLGGRAADTQYF. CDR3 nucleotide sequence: TGTGCCAGCAGCTTAGGCGGGAGGGCGGCAGATACGCAGTATTTT.

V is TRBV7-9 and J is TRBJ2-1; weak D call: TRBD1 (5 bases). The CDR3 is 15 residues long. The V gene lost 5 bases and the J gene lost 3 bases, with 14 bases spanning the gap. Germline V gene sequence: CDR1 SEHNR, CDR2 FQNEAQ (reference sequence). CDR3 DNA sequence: TGTGCCAGCAGCCCGGACACCCGAGTCTACAATGAGCAGTTCTTC. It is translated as CASSPDTRVYNEQFF.

The CDR3 region has the DNA TGCAGTGCTAGAGATTTAAATGAGAAGTACTTC. This translates into CSARDLNEKYF. V is TRBV20-1 and J is TRBJ2-7; no reliable D call. V lost 0 bases to trimming and J lost 11 bases, with 11 bases between them. This CDR3 comprises 11 residues. Germline V gene sequence: CDR1 DFQATT, CDR2 SNEGSKA (reference sequence).

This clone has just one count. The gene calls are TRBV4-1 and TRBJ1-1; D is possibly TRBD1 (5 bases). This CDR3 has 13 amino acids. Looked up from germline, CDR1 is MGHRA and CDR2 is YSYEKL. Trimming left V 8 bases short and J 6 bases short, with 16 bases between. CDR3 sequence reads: CASGHVKGAEAFF. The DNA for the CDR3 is TGCGCCAGCGGACACGTCAAAGGGGCTGAAGCTTTCTTT.

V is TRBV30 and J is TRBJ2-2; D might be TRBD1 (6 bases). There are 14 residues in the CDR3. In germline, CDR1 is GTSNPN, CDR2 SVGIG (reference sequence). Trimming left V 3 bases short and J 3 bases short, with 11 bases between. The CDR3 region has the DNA TGTGCCTGGAGGGACAGAACATACACCGGGGAGCTGTTTTTT. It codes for CAWRDRTYTGELFF.

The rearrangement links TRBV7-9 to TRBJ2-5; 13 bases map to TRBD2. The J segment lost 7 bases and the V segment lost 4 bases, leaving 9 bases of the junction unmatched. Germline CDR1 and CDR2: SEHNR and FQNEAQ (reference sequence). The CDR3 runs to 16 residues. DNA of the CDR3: TGTGCCAGCAGCTCCCCCGGACTAGCGGGAGTAGGGACCCAGTACTTC. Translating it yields CASSSPGLAGVGTQYF. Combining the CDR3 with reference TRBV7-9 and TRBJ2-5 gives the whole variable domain DTGVSQNPRHKITKRGQNVTFRCDPISEHNRLYWYRQTLGQGPEFLTYFQNEAQLEKSRLLSDRFSAERPKGSFSTLEIQRTEQGDSAMYLCASSSPGLAGVGTQYFGPGTRLLVL.

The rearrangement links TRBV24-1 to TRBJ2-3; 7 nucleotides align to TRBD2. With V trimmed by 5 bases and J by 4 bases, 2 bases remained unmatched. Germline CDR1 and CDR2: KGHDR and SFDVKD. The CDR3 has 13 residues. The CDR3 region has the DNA TGTGCCACCAGTGCTAGCGGCTCAGATACGCAGTATTTT. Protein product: CATSASGSDTQYF.

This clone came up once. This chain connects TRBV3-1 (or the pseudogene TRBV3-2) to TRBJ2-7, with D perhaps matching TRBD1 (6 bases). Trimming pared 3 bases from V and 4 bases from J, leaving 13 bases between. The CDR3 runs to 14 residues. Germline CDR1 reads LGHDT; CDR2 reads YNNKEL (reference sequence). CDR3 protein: CASSQDPGAYEQYF. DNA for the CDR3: TGTGCCAGCAGCCAGGACCCAGGGGCTTACGAGCAGTACTTC.

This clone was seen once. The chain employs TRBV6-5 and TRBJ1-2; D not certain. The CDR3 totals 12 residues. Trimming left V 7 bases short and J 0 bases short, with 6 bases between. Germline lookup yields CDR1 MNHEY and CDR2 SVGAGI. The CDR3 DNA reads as TGTGCCAGCAAGTCAGCTAACTATGGCTACACCTTC. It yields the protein CASKSANYGYTF.